These 10 T cell receptor beta chains were sequenced from one sample in a study of Graves' ophthalmopathy and Graves' hyperthyroidism. Investigators amplified TCR beta CDR3 regions from RNA transcripts. First-round RT-PCR used HTBI primers; second-round multiplex PCR followed. TCRdb reanalysed the multiplex PCR reads using MiXCR and keeps one entry per CDR3 protein. The data hold 150,000 to 200,000 distinct CDR3 sequences, with 35% to 50% observed a single time. Sequencing used peripheral blood. The receptor source for this set is a man younger than 45 with Graves' ophthalmopathy.

The V and J genes are TRBV10-3 and TRBJ1-2; tentative D call: TRBD1 (5 bases). The CDR3 totals 12 residues. Germline V gene sequence: CDR1 ENHRY, CDR2 SYGVKD. The germline V and J ends were trimmed by 3 bases and 8 bases, with 10 bases remaining between them. CDR3: CAISDRGYGYTF. CDR3 bases: TGTGCCATCAGTGATAGGGGATACGGCTACACCTTC.

This clonotype appeared many times. The chain carries TRBV24-1 and TRBJ2-5; D is perhaps TRBD2 (5 bases). V lost 4 bases to trimming and J lost 7 bases, with 6 bases between them. The CDR3 has 11 residues. Germline lookup yields CDR1 KGHDR and CDR2 SFDVKD. The CDR3 DNA reads as TGTGCCACCAGTGAGCGGGCGACCCAGTACTTC. It specifies CATSERATQYF.

This clonotype was detected many times. The chain carries TRBV20-1 and TRBJ1-2; no firm D call. The CDR3 has 12 amino acids. Germline V lookup: CDR1 DFQATT, CDR2 SNEGSKA (reference sequence). V was clipped by 4 bases and J by 5 bases, with 11 bases between them. The CDR3 loop is CSATDDLYGYTF. The CDR3 region has the DNA TGCAGTGCTACCGACGATCTTTATGGCTACACCTTC.

The gene calls are TRBV11-2 and TRBJ2-4; TRBD2 matches 7 bases. The germline gives CDR1 SGHAT, CDR2 FQNNGV. The CDR3 consists of 18 residues. Germline trimming cut 1 base from V and 0 bases from J; bases unmatched to any gene: 9. This CDR3 is CASSLVPTSALAKNIQYF. The CDR3 DNA is TGTGCCAGCAGCTTAGTTCCCACTAGCGCACTAGCCAAAAACATTCAGTACTTC.

This clonotype has ten or more counts. The V and J genes are TRBV24-1 and TRBJ2-3; D gene ambiguous. Germline V gene data show CDR1 as KGHDR and CDR2 as SFDVKD. CDR3 size: 12 residues. V dropped 5 bases and J dropped 6 bases, with 8 bases sitting between them. DNA for the CDR3: TGTGCCACCAGTGTCGAAAGGGATACGCAGTATTTT. It specifies CATSVERDTQYF.

The chain carries TRBV6-1 and TRBJ1-2; D is undetermined. CDR3 length equals 12 residues. V lost 3 bases to trimming and J lost 8 bases, with 10 bases between them. Germline CDR1 is MNHNS and CDR2 is SASEGT. The CDR3: CASSDHRWGYTF. CDR3 nucleotide sequence: TGTGCCAGCAGTGATCATAGGTGGGGCTACACCTTC.

This clonotype was seen ten or more times. This sequence joins TRBV15 and TRBJ2-3; 7 nucleotides match TRBD1. Germline CDR1 reads LNHNV; CDR2 reads YYDKDF (reference sequence). V shed 5 bases and J 7 bases; nucleotides not matched to a gene: 9. CDR3 size: 14 residues. The CDR3 DNA sequence: TGTGCCACCAGCCGCGGACACAGGGGTAATACGCAGTATTTT. Its protein product is CATSRGHRGNTQYF.

V and J are TRBV27 and TRBJ1-3; no definite D call. Germline-derived CDR1 and CDR2 are MNHEY and SMNVEV (reference sequence). The CDR3 covers 14 residues. Trimming removed 5 bases at V and 4 bases at J, with 12 bases between. Written as DNA, the CDR3 is TGTGCCAGCAGTCCCCTGGGATCAGGAAACACCATATATTTT. It is translated as CASSPLGSGNTIYF.

The J gene is TRBJ1-2, the V gene TRBV7-9; tentatively, D is TRBD1 (5 bases). Between the trimmed V and J ends, which lost 6 bases and 8 bases, there was a span of 16 bases. The length of the CDR3 is 13 residues. From germline, CDR1 is SEHNR and CDR2 FQNEAQ (reference sequence). The CDR3 spells CASSFMGEKGYTF. CDR3 DNA: TGTGCCAGCAGTTTTATGGGGGAAAAAGGCTACACCTTC.

V usage is TRBV7-2 and J usage is TRBJ1-1; 9 bases align to TRBD1. Germline CDR1 is SGHTA and CDR2 is FQGNSA. After removal of 5 bases from V and 14 bases from J, the junction contained 12 bases not matched to a gene. This CDR3 has 13 amino acids. The CDR3 bases are TGTGCCAGCAGCATGGGGGGGGACAGGGATTGGTTCTTT. Translating gives CASSMGGDRDWFF.